The clone carrying this T cell receptor beta chain was found a few times. This specimen comes from a study of blood T cell repertoires in COVID-19. The CDR3 consists of 15 residues. Germline V gives CDR1 MGHRA, CDR2 YSYEKL. The junction had 5 bases not matched to a gene; V was cut back by 2 bases and J by 2 bases. Here immunoSEQ multiplex PCR was the method, and the copy in TCRdb shows in-frame clones only, minus some. The sample includes around 130,000 clones, 84% of them seen just once. Residents of 24 US areas, aged roughly 18 to 89 years, made up the participants. The specimen sequenced was PBMCs or T cells enriched from blood (not recorded which). The source is a woman between 25 and 40 years old who had recovered from COVID-19. This chain joins TRBV4-1 and TRBJ2-5; TRBD2 matches at 7 bases. The CDR3 DNA follows: TGCGCCAGCAGCCAACCCAAGGGAGGGCAAGAGACCCAGTACTTC. It is translated as CASSQPKGGQETQYF.